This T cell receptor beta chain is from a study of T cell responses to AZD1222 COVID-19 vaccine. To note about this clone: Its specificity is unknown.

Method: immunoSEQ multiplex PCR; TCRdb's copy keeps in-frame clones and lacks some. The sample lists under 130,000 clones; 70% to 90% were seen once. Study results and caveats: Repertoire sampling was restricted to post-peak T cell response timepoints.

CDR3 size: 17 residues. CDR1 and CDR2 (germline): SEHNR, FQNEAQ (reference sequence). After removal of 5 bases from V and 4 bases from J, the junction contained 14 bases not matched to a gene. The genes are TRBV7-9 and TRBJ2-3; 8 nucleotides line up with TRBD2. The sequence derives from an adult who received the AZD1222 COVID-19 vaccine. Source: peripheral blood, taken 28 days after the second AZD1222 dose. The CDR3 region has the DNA TGTGCCAGCAGCCGAACTCCCCCGGGACTAGAATCAGATACGCAGTATTTT. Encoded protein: CASSRTPPGLESDTQYF. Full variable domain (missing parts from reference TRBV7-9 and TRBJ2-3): DTGVSQNPRHKITKRGQNVTFRCDPISEHNRLYWYRQTLGQGPEFLTYFQNEAQLEKSRLLSDRFSAERPKGSFSTLEIQRTEQGDSAMYLCASSRTPPGLESDTQYFGPGTRLTVL.